This passage covers 19 T cell receptor beta chains from one sample sequenced in a study of T cells in Graves' hyperthyroidism and ophthalmopathy. Authors of the study amplified TCR beta CDR3 regions from RNA transcripts. When the TCR CDR3 underwent first-round RT-PCR, the HTBI primer set was used. TCRdb recomputed calls from the multiplex PCR reads with MiXCR, one row per CDR3 protein. The sample yields about 400,000 distinct CDR3 sequences, 14% to 15% seen once. The sequencing sample was made of blood. These receptors all stem from a woman aged 25 to 39 with Graves' hyperthyroidism.

This clonotype was counted at least ten times. V gene TRBV7-2 combines with J gene TRBJ2-3, with D hard to call. Trimming left V 2 bases short and J 3 bases short, with 9 bases between. The CDR3 contains 14 residues. Germline lookup yields CDR1 SGHTA and CDR2 FQGNSA. CDR3 region: CASSLLGPTDTQYF. Here the CDR3 DNA reads TGTGCCAGCAGCTTACTAGGCCCAACAGATACGCAGTATTTT. Full variable domain (outside the CDR3, taken from reference TRBV7-2 and TRBJ2-3): GAGVSQSPSNKVTEKGKDVELRCDPISGHTALYWYRQSLGQGLEFLIYFQGNSAPDKSGLPSDRFSAERTGGSVSTLTIQRTQQEDSAVYLCASSLLGPTDTQYFGPGTRLTVL.

This clonotype showed up many times. This chain links TRBV11-2 with TRBJ2-3; D assignment may be TRBD1 or TRBD2 (5 bases each). Trimming shortened V by 0 bases and J by 10 bases, and 14 bases separated the two germline ends. CDR1 is SGHAT and CDR2 is FQNNGV in the germline V gene. CDR3 length equals 14 residues. The CDR3 region has the DNA TGTGCCAGCAGCTTAGATTCAGGGACGAGGGCGCAGTATTTT. It encodes CASSLDSGTRAQYF.

This sequence joins TRBV7-9 and TRBJ2-5, with a weak D call TRBD2 (6 bases). The CDR3 spans 15 residues. Trimming pared 1 base from V and 4 bases from J, leaving 13 bases between. Germline lookup yields CDR1 SEHNR and CDR2 FQNEAQ (reference sequence). CDR3 amino acids: CASSLDGGKAETQYF. The CDR3 DNA reads TGTGCCAGCAGCTTAGATGGAGGGAAGGCAGAGACCCAGTACTTC. The full variable domain, in which reference TRBV7-9 and TRBJ2-5 provide the parts outside the CDR3, is DTGVSQNPRHKITKRGQNVTFRCDPISEHNRLYWYRQTLGQGPEFLTYFQNEAQLEKSRLLSDRFSAERPKGSFSTLEIQRTEQGDSAMYLCASSLDGGKAETQYFGPGTRLLVL.

The chain uses TRBV10-3 and TRBJ2-3; 13 positions match TRBD2. The trim removed 10 bases at V and 5 bases at J, leaving 3 bases unmatched. This CDR3 has 13 amino acids. CDR1 ENHRY and CDR2 SYGVKD come from the germline V gene. The CDR3 sequence: CATGTSGEDTQYF. In nucleotides, the CDR3 is TGTGCCACCGGGACTAGCGGGGAAGATACGCAGTATTTT.

The rearrangement joins TRBV20-1 to TRBJ2-7, with 9 nucleotides matching TRBD2. From germline, CDR1 is DFQATT and CDR2 SNEGSKA (reference sequence). V lost 0 bases to trimming and J lost 6 bases; unmatched junction nucleotides: 9. This CDR3 region has 15 residues. Written as DNA, the CDR3 is TGCAGTGCTAGAGATCCCCGGCGGGAGGGGGTCGAGCAGTACTTC. It codes for CSARDPRREGVEQYF.

The CDR3 sequence: CASSRAQLLETQYF. The CDR3 DNA is TGTGCCAGCAGCAGGGCTCAGCTTTTAGAGACCCAGTACTTC. V is TRBV2 and J is TRBJ2-5, with D tentatively TRBD1 (5 bases). Germline V gives CDR1 SNHLY, CDR2 FYNNEI. The CDR3 has 14 amino acids. The V and J ends lost 6 bases and 4 bases respectively, with 15 bases between them.

At least ten counts were recorded for this clonotype. V gene TRBV11-2 combines with J gene TRBJ2-3, with D maybe TRBD1 (5 bases). CDR1 and CDR2 (germline): SGHAT, FQNNGV. Trimming stripped 2 bases from V and 6 bases from J, with 12 bases between. The CDR3 extends over 14 amino acids. This CDR3 is CASSLSVRVDTQYF. The CDR3 DNA is TGTGCCAGCAGCTTATCGGTCAGGGTTGATACGCAGTATTTT.

J is TRBJ1-3 and V is TRBV5-1; perhaps TRBD1 as D (5 bases). In germline, CDR1 is SGHRS, CDR2 YFSETQ. The CDR3 has 16 residues. V was trimmed by 2 bases and J by 0 bases, leaving 12 bases between them. DNA for the CDR3: TGCGCCAGCAGCTTACCGACAGCCGACTCTGGAAACACCATATATTTT. Protein sequence: CASSLPTADSGNTIYF. Full variable domain (missing parts from reference TRBV5-1 and TRBJ1-3): KAGVTQTPRYLIKTRGQQVTLSCSPISGHRSVSWYQQTPGQGLQFLFEYFSETQRNKGNFPGRFSGRQFSNSRSEMNVSTLELGDSALYLCASSLPTADSGNTIYFGEGSWLTVV.

The sample holds many counts of this clonotype. The chain uses TRBV5-1 and TRBJ2-3, with TRBD2 identical over 7 bases. The CDR3 has 15 residues. V shed 4 bases and J 0 bases; nucleotides not matched to a gene: 5. Germline V gene sequence: CDR1 SGHRS, CDR2 YFSETQ. The CDR3 DNA reads as TGCGCCAGCAGCAGCGGGACGGCTAGCACAGATACGCAGTATTTT. It translates to CASSSGTASTDTQYF.

As to this clonotype: A much larger clone sits a single nucleotide away, making a read error possible. The J gene is TRBJ2-3, the V gene TRBV6-2 or TRBV6-3; 9 bases agree with TRBD1. The CDR3 length is 21 residues. Germline V CDR1 and CDR2: MNHEY, SVGEGT. The CDR3 sequence is CTSRTLRTGVRKEIRTDTQYF. Written as DNA, the CDR3 is TGTACCAGCAGGACGTTGAGGACAGGGGTCAGGAAAGAAATTCGCACAGATACGCAGTATTTT.

This clonotype was observed a handful of times. The genes are TRBV5-1 and TRBJ2-7, with 11 nucleotides matching TRBD2. Trimming removed 3 bases from V and 3 bases from J; junction bases left unmatched: 5. The germline V gene has CDR1 SGHRS and CDR2 YFSETQ. The CDR3 is 15 residues long. The CDR3, as DNA: TGCGCCAGCAGCTGGCTCGGGACTAGCGGCTACGAGCAGTACTTC. It translates to CASSWLGTSGYEQYF.

V is TRBV24-1 and J is TRBJ2-1, with a weak D call TRBD2 (5 bases). V lost 9 bases to trimming and J lost 4 bases, with 6 bases between them. The CDR3 consists of 11 residues. Germline V gene sequence: CDR1 KGHDR, CDR2 SFDVKD. The CDR3 here is CATSGYNEQFF. CDR3 DNA: TGTGCCACCTCGGGGTACAATGAGCAGTTCTTC.

Many counts were recorded for this clonotype. The rearrangement joins TRBV28 to TRBJ2-5; 8 bases fit TRBD1. The junction had 5 bases not matched to a gene; V was cut back by 3 bases and J by 5 bases. The CDR3 runs 14 residues. Germline loops: CDR1 MDHEN, CDR2 SYDVKM. The DNA for the CDR3 is TGTGCCAGCAGTTTTTACTGGGACAGGGAGACCCAGTACTTC. It specifies CASSFYWDRETQYF.

The rearrangement uses TRBV6-1 and TRBJ2-2, with D perhaps matching TRBD1 (6 bases). With 2 bases removed from V and 3 bases from J, the gap between germline ends came to 7 bases. This CDR3 region has 14 residues. The germline gives CDR1 MNHNS, CDR2 SASEGT. CDR3 in amino acids: CASSESGDTGELFF. CDR3 DNA sequence: TGTGCCAGCAGTGAATCAGGGGACACCGGGGAGCTGTTTTTT.

This clonotype occurred a few times. The chain joins TRBV5-1 to TRBJ1-1; the D is unclear. V was trimmed by 0 bases and J by 0 bases, leaving 9 bases between them. Per germline, CDR1 SGHRS and CDR2 YFSETQ. This CDR3 has 15 amino acids. CDR3 protein: CASSLVPTLNTEAFF. In nucleotides, the CDR3 is TGCGCCAGCAGCTTGGTTCCCACGTTGAACACTGAAGCTTTCTTT.

Notes on this clonotype: Since a much larger clone is just one base distant, this may be a read error. The chain links TRBV2 to TRBJ2-1; 11 bases align to TRBD2. Trimming at V came to 6 bases and at J to 6 bases, leaving 13 bases not matched to a gene. Germline V gene data show CDR1 as SNHLY and CDR2 as FYNNEI. The CDR3 extends over 17 amino acids. CDR3 protein: CASRAIMTGLAANEQFF. The CDR3 nucleotides read TGTGCCAGCAGAGCTATAATGACGGGACTAGCGGCCAATGAGCAGTTCTTC.

The J gene is TRBJ1-2, the V gene TRBV30; TRBD1 aligns across 8 bases. Trimming removed 2 bases from V and 4 bases from J; junction bases left unmatched: 12. From germline, CDR1 is GTSNPN and CDR2 SVGIG (reference sequence). The CDR3 is made up of 16 amino acids. As DNA, the CDR3 is TGTGCCTGGAGTCCCCTGCCCAGTACAGGGGGCTATGGCTACACCTTC. This gives the protein CAWSPLPSTGGYGYTF. The full variable domain, rest sourced from reference TRBV30 and TRBJ1-2, is SQTIHQWPATLVQPVGSPLSLECTVEGTSNPNLYWYRQAAGRGLQLLFYSVGIGQISSEVPQNLSASRPQDRQFILSSKKLLLSDSGFYLCAWSPLPSTGGYGYTFGSGTRLTVV.

This clonotype was picked up many times. The J gene is TRBJ1-5, the V gene TRBV28; 7 bases map to TRBD1. V lost 4 bases, J lost 5 bases, and 5 bases stayed unmatched. This CDR3 has 14 residues. The germline V gene encodes CDR1 MDHEN and CDR2 SYDVKM. CDR3 bases: TGTGCCAGCAGTTGGGGACAGTGGGATCAGCCCCAGCATTTT. Amino acids: CASSWGQWDQPQHF.

The J gene is TRBJ2-7, the V gene TRBV27; tentative D call: TRBD1 (6 bases). Trimming stripped 3 bases from V and 5 bases from J, with 14 bases between. The CDR3 is 14 amino acids. Looked up from germline, CDR1 is MNHEY and CDR2 is SMNVEV (reference sequence). CDR3 loop: CASSFLDSTHEQYF. Written as DNA, the CDR3 is TGTGCCAGCAGTTTTCTGGACAGTACCCACGAGCAGTACTTC.